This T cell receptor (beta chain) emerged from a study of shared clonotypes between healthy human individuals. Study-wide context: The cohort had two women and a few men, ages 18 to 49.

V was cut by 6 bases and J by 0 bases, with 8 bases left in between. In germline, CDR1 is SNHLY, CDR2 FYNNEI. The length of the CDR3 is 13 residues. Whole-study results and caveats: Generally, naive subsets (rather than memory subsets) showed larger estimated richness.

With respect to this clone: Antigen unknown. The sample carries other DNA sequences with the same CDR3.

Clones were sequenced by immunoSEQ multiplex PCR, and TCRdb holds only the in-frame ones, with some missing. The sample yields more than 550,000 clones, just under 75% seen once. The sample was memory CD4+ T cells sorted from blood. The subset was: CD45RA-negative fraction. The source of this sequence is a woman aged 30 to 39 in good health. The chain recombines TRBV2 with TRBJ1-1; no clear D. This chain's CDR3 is CASSSEMNTEAFF. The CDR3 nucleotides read TGTGCCAGCAGCTCGGAGATGAACACTGAAGCTTTCTTT.